The present TCR beta chain was sequenced within a study of blood T cells in healthy people across ages. As regards this clonotype: Its antigen is unknown.

Findings of the study overall: Long-lived and aged donors differed, with more naive CD4+ cells and higher diversity in the long-lived.

V was clipped by 3 bases and J by 5 bases, with 14 bases between them. This CDR3 region has 14 residues. Germline V lookup: CDR1 DFQATT, CDR2 SNEGSKA (reference sequence). Then a second PCR, running about 7 to 11 cycles, was carried out with a sample-barcoded 5' primer and a J-beta primer mix. Through a template-switch adaptor with 12 random nucleotides, each cDNA molecule received a tag. TCRdb independently ran MiXCR on the 5' RACE reads; one entry per CDR3 protein. The data show 450,000 to 650,000 distinct CDR3 sequences, approximately 25% seen once. The same data also contributed to another study, on T cells of mothers and their children. Per that study: There were over 8.5 million TCR beta CDR3 reads from each mother and roughly 3 million from each child.

This chain connects TRBV20-1 to TRBJ2-1; tentative D call: TRBD2 (6 bases). The source is a boy younger than 18 in good health. Sequenced input: blood. CDR3 protein: CSASRETGDNEQFF. CDR3 DNA: TGCAGTGCTAGCCGGGAAACGGGGGACAATGAGCAGTTCTTC.